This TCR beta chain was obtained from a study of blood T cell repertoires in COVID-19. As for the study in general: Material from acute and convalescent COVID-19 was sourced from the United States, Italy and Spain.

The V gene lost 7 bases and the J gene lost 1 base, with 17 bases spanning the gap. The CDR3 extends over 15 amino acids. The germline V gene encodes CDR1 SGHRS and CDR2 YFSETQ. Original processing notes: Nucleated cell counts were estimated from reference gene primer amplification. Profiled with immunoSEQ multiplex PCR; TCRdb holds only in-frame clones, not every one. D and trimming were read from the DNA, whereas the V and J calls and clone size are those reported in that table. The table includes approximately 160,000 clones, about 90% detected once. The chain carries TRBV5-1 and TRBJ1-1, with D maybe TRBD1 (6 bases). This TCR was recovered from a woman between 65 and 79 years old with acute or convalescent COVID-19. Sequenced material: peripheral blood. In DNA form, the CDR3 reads TGCGCCAGCCGAGGAGGGGGAGGGGAGAACACTGAAGCTTTCTTT. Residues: CASRGGGGENTEAFF.